The 6 T cell receptor beta chains below all came from one sample that was sequenced in a study of blood T cell repertoires in COVID-19. The data were produced by immunoSEQ multiplex PCR, yet TCRdb's version contains in-frame clones alone and is incomplete. The repertoire holds more than 100,000 clones, with approximately 81% as singletons. The sample was peripheral blood. The receptors derive from an older woman with active or convalescent COVID-19.

In this sample, this clone turned up once. The chain has TRBV19 and TRBJ2-1; D may be TRBD1 (6 bases). Per germline, CDR1 LNHDA and CDR2 SQIVND (reference sequence). The CDR3 sequence is 14 residues long. V lost 3 bases, J lost 5 bases, and 11 bases lay in between. CDR3 sequence (DNA): TGTGCCAGTAGTATTTCAGGGGCCGACAATGAGCAGTTCTTC. Translation gives CASSISGADNEQFF.

The genes are TRBV5-1 and TRBJ1-2; 7 positions match TRBD1. V was clipped by 8 bases and J by 0 bases; unmatched bases: 10. Germline-derived CDR1 and CDR2 are SGHRS and YFSETQ. This CDR3 has 15 amino acids. In DNA, the CDR3 is TGCGCCAGAAAAGAAACGACAGGGTCTAACTATGGCTACACCTTC. Protein product: CARKETTGSNYGYTF.

The J gene is TRBJ1-4, the V gene TRBV4-1; 7 bases are a match to TRBD1. V trimming: 0 bases; J trimming: 0 bases; junction bases outside the gene matches: 10. The CDR3 extends over 19 amino acids. Looked up from germline, CDR1 is MGHRA and CDR2 is YSYEKL. CDR3 protein: CASSQDWGNRGATNEKLFF. The CDR3 DNA reads as TGCGCCAGCAGCCAAGATTGGGGGAACAGGGGTGCAACTAATGAAAAACTGTTTTTT.

Only one count was recorded for this clone. The rearrangement links TRBV7-2 to TRBJ2-3, with 10 bases lining up with TRBD2. The CDR3 consists of 19 residues. Losses at the gene ends were 4 bases for V and 0 bases for J; bases not matched to a gene: 13. Germline V gene lookup returns CDR1 SGHTA and CDR2 FQGNSA. Here the CDR3 reads CASSWSPTAGGISTDTQYF. The CDR3 coding sequence is TGTGCCAGCAGCTGGTCCCCAACAGCGGGAGGGATCAGCACAGATACGCAGTATTTT.

This rearrangement joins TRBV7-2 to TRBJ2-3, with 11 bases matching TRBD2. V lost 2 bases to trimming and J lost 6 bases; unmatched junction nucleotides: 10. The CDR3 spans 17 residues. Germline lookup yields CDR1 SGHTA and CDR2 FQGNSA. The CDR3 spells CASSLRASGRRGDTQYF. CDR3 sequence (DNA): TGTGCCAGCAGCTTACGGGCTAGCGGGAGGCGTGGGGATACGCAGTATTTT.

The chain employs TRBV7-2 and TRBJ2-1; D possibly corresponds to TRBD1 (6 bases). The V end was cut by 0 bases, the J end by 1 base, with 10 bases between. Germline CDR1 is SGHTA and CDR2 is FQGNSA. The CDR3 length is 16 residues. CDR3: CASSLAQGPSYNEQFF. The CDR3 nucleotides read TGTGCCAGCAGCTTAGCGCAGGGGCCTTCCTACAATGAGCAGTTCTTC.